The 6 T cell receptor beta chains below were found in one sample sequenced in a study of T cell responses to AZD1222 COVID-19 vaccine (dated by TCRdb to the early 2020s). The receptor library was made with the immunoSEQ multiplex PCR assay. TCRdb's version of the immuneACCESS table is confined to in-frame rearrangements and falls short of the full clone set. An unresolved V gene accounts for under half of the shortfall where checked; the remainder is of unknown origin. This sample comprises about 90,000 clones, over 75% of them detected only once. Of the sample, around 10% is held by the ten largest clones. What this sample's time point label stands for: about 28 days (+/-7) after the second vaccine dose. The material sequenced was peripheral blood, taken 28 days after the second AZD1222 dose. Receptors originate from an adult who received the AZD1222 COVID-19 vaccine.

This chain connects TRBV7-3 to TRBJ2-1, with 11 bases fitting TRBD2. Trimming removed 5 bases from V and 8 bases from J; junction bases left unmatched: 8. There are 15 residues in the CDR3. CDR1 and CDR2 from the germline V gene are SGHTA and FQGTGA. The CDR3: CASSPLSGRAHEQFF. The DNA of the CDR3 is TGTGCCAGCAGCCCCCTTAGCGGGAGGGCCCATGAGCAGTTCTTC.

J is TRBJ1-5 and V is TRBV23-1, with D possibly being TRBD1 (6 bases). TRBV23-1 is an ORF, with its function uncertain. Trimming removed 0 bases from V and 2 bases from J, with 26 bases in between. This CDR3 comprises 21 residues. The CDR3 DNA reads TGCGCCAGCAGTCAATCATACGTAGGGACAAAGCGATGTCGCGGCAATCAGCCCCAGCATTTT. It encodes CASSQSYVGTKRCRGNQPQHF.

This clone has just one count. The CDR3 sequence is CASSSLAGGNTGELFF. Written as DNA, the CDR3 is TGCGCCAGCAGCTCCCTCGCGGGGGGGAACACCGGGGAGCTGTTTTTT. V and J are TRBV5-1 and TRBJ2-2; TRBD2 matches 8 bases. Germline CDR1 SGHRS, CDR2 YFSETQ. Losses at the gene ends were 3 bases for V and 1 base for J; bases not matched to a gene: 5. The CDR3 is 16 amino acids.

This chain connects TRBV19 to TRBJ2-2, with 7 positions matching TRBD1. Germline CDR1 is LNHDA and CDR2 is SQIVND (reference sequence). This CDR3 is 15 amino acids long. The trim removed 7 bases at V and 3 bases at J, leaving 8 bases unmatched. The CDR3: CASTRGWGYTGELFF. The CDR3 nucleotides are TGTGCCAGTACCAGGGGGTGGGGTTACACCGGGGAGCTGTTTTTT.

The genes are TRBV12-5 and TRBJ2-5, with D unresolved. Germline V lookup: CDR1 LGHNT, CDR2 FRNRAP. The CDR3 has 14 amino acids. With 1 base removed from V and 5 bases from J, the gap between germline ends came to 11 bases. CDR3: CASGLASAGETQYF. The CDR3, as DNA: TGTGCTAGTGGTTTGGCTAGTGCCGGGGAGACCCAGTACTTC.

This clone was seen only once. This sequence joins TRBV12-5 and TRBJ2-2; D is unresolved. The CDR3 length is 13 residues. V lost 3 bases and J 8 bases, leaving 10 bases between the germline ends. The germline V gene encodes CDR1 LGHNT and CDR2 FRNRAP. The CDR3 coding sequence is TGTGCTAGTGGTTTCCCGCTAGGGGGGGAGCTGTTTTTT. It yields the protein CASGFPLGGELFF.